This T cell receptor beta chain derives from a study of T cells in Graves' hyperthyroidism and ophthalmopathy. RNA transcripts served as the template for amplifying TCR beta CDR3 regions. In the first-round RT-PCR of the TCR CDR3, the HTBI primer set was used. TCRdb reprocessed the multiplex PCR reads with MiXCR, giving one entry per CDR3 protein. The table records roughly 500,000 distinct CDR3 sequences, 46% of them present only once. V was shortened by 6 bases and J by 6 bases, with 15 bases between the two germline ends. This CDR3 has 14 residues. Germline CDR1 and CDR2: DFQATT and SNEGSKA (reference sequence).

The rearrangement uses TRBV20-1 and TRBJ1-6; D is unclear. Source material: peripheral blood or thyroid tissue (not recorded which). This TCR came from an adult woman with Graves' disease, either hyperthyroidism or ophthalmopathy (not recorded which). CDR3 sequence (DNA): TGCAGTGCGAGATCGGACCCGAGTAATTCACCCCTCCACTTT. Its translation: CSARSDPSNSPLHF.